The sequence of this T cell receptor beta chain was determined in a study of vaccination effects on CD4 cells after COVID-19. Repertoires were generated with immunoSEQ multiplex PCR, while TCRdb's copy carries only in-frame clones and drops some. The table lists 20,000 to 30,000 clones, roughly 79% of them singletons. Notes on the study in general: Infection-derived and vaccine-derived clones contracted markedly late after vaccination.

This CDR3 has 15 residues. Germline CDR1 and CDR2: SQVTM and ANQGSEA. V gave up 4 bases and J gave up 5 bases, with 18 bases separating them. Worth noting for this clone: No antigen is known for it.

Before sequencing took place, the ViraFEST assay used viral peptide pools to expand antigen-specific CD4+ T cells. Culture lasted 10 days before CD4+ T cell isolation. Two doses of BNT162b2 or mRNA-1273 vaccine were administered to participants. The chain couples TRBV29-1 to TRBJ1-5; maybe TRBD1 (5 bases). The source is a human donor who received a COVID-19 vaccine. Some clones in this sample may be carry-over from other donors' samples. This specimen was CD4+ T cells from PBMCs cultured with SARS-CoV-2 spike peptides, taken after COVID-19 vaccination. Here the CDR3 DNA reads TGCAGCGTTGGTCCCCTCGGCCTCAGGGATCAGCCCCAGCATTTT. Translated: CSVGPLGLRDQPQHF.